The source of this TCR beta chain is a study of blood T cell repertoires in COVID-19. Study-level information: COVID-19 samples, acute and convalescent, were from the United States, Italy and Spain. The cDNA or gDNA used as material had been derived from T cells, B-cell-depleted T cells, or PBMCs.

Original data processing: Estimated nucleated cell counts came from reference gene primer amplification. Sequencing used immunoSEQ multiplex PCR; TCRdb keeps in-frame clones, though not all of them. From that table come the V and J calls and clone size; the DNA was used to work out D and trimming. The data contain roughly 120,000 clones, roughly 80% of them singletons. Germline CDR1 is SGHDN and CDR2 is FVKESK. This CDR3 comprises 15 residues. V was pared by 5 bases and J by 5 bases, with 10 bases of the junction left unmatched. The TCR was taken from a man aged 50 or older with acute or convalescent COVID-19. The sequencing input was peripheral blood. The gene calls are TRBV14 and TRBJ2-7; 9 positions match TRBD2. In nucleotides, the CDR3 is TGTGCCAGCAGCTTGGGACTAGCAAGCTTCAACGAGCAGTACTTC. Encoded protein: CASSLGLASFNEQYF.